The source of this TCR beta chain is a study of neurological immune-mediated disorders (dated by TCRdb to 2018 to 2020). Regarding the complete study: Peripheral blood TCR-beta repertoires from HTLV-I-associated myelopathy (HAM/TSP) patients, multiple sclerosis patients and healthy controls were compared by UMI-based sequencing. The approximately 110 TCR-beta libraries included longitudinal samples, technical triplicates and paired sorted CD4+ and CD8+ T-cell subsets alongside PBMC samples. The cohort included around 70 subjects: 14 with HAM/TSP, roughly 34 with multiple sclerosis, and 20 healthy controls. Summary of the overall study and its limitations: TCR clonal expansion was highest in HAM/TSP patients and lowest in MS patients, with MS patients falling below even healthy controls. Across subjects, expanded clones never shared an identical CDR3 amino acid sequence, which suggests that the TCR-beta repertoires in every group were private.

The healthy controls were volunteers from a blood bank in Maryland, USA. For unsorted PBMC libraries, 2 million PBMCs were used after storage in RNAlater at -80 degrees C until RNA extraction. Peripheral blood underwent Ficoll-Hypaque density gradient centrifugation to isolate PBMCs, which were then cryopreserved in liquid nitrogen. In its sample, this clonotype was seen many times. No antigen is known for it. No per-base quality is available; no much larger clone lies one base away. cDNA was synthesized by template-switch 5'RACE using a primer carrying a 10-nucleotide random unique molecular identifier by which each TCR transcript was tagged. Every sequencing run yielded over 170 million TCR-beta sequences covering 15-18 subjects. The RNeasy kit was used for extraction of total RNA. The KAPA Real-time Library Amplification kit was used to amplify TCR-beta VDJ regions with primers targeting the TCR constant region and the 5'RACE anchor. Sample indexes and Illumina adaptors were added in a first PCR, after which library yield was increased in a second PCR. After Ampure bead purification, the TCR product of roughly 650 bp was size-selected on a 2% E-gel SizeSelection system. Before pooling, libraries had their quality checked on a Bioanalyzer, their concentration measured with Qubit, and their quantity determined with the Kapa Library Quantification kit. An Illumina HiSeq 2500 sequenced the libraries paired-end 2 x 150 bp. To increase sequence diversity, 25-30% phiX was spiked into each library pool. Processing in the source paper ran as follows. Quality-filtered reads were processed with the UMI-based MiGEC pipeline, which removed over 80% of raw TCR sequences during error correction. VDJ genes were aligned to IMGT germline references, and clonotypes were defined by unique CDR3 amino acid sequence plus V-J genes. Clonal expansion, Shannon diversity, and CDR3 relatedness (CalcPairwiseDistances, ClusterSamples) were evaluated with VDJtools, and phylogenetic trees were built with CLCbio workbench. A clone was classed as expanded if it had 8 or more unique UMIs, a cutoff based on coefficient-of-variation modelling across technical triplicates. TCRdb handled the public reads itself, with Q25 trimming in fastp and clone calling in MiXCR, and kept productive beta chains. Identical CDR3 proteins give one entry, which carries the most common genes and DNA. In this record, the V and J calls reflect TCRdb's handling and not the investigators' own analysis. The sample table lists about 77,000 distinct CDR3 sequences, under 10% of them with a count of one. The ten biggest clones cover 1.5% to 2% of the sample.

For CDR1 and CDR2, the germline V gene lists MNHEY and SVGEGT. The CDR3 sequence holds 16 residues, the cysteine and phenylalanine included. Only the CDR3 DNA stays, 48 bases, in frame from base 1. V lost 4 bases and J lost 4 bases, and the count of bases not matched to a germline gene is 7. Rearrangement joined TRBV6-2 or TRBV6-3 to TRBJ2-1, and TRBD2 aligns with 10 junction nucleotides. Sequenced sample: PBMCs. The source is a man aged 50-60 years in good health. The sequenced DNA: TGTGCCAGCAGTTTCCATAGCGGGGGGTCGTACAATGAGCAGTTCTTC. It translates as CASSFHSGGSYNEQFF.